Below are 11 T cell receptor beta chains sequenced from a single sample in a study of regulatory T cells in long-lasting Graves disease. Construction of the TCR beta libraries employed iRepertoire HTBI primers in conjunction with Arm-PCR of CDR3 regions. Each CDR3 protein gets one entry after TCRdb re-called the multiplex PCR reads with MiXCR. There are 400,000 to 550,000 distinct CDR3 sequences in the sample; about 15% occur only once, and 15% to 20% lies in the top ten. Time point specified: newly diagnosed GD, antithyroid drugs for less than 3 months. The TCR library was made from RNA extracted from PBMCs. These sequences were also reported in another study, on T cells in Graves' hyperthyroidism and ophthalmopathy.

The material sequenced was peripheral blood mononuclear cells (PBMCs), taken at new diagnosis, from a patient treated with antithyroid drugs. Receptor source: a woman aged 25 to 39 with Graves disease.

Ten or more counts support this clonotype. V is TRBV7-6 and J is TRBJ1-1; D is unresolved. V was trimmed by 7 bases and J by 1 base, leaving 10 bases between them. CDR1 is SGHVS, CDR2 FNYEAQ, per germline. The CDR3 is 13 amino acids. Here the CDR3 DNA reads TGTGCCAGCAAGGGTGGAGCGAACACTGAAGCTTTCTTT. Protein: CASKGGANTEAFF. Based on the CDR3 plus reference TRBV7-6 and TRBJ1-1, the full variable domain is GAGVSQSPRYKVTKRGQDVALRCDPISGHVSLYWYRQALGQGPEFLTYFNYEAQQDKSGLPNDRFSAERPEGSISTLTIQRTEQRDSAMYRCASKGGANTEAFFGQGTRLTVV.

This clonotype was seen a handful of times. J is TRBJ1-2 and V is TRBV12-3 or TRBV12-4; D unclear. This CDR3 is 12 amino acids long. Trimming cost V 4 bases and J 5 bases, with 8 bases left between them. The CDR3 bases are TGTGCCAGCAGTTCCTTAGTATATGGCTACACCTTC. This translates into CASSSLVYGYTF.

This clonotype was recorded at least ten times. The chain carries TRBV7-3 and TRBJ2-7; perhaps TRBD1 as D (5 bases). The CDR3 is made up of 13 amino acids. Trimming shortened V by 3 bases and J by 5 bases, and 11 bases separated the two germline ends. Germline-derived CDR1 and CDR2 are SGHTA and FQGTGA. The CDR3 bases are TGTGCCAGCAGCTTCACCCCAGGGCACGAGCAGTACTTC. It specifies CASSFTPGHEQYF. The full variable domain, with the rest looked up from reference TRBV7-3 and TRBJ2-7, is GAGVSQTPSNKVTEKGKYVELRCDPISGHTALYWYRQSLGQGPEFLIYFQGTGAADDSGLPNDRFFAVRPEGSVSTLKIQRTERGDSAVYLCASSFTPGHEQYFGPGTRLTVT.

The genes are TRBV19 and TRBJ1-1; maybe TRBD1 (5 bases). Trimming shortened V by 1 base and J by 7 bases, and 10 bases separated the two germline ends. The CDR3 loop spans 13 amino acids. The germline V gene has CDR1 LNHDA and CDR2 SQIVND (reference sequence). The DNA of the CDR3 is TGTGCCAGTAGTATAGGGGGACGGAATGAAGCTTTCTTT. It is translated as CASSIGGRNEAFF.

This clonotype was recorded many times. V gene TRBV5-1 combines with J gene TRBJ2-2; D call uncertain. The V gene's germline CDR1 is SGHRS and CDR2 YFSETQ. V was clipped by 3 bases and J by 1 base, with 7 bases between them. There are 14 residues in the CDR3. In nucleotides, the CDR3 is TGCGCCAGCAGCTCCGACATGAACACCGGGGAGCTGTTTTTT. The encoded protein is CASSSDMNTGELFF.

This clonotype was recorded many times. The rearrangement uses TRBV20-1 and TRBJ1-2; D might be TRBD1 (5 bases). The CDR3 consists of 15 residues. Germline V gene sequence: CDR1 DFQATT, CDR2 SNEGSKA (reference sequence). Between the trimmed V and J ends, which lost 2 bases and 0 bases, there was a span of 13 bases. The CDR3 reads CSARLGTRTNYGYTF. The CDR3, as DNA: TGCAGTGCTAGATTAGGGACGCGTACTAACTATGGCTACACCTTC.

Ten or more counts support this clonotype. V gene TRBV27 combines with J gene TRBJ2-1, with D hard to call. V was clipped by 6 bases and J by 9 bases, with 18 bases between them. Germline CDR1 is MNHEY and CDR2 is SMNVEV (reference sequence). The CDR3 runs to 14 residues. CDR3 sequence reads: CASRRGVTESEQFF. The CDR3 bases are TGTGCCAGCAGACGAGGCGTGACTGAAAGTGAGCAGTTCTTC.

CDR3 residues: CASSLGGTFLGDGYTF. The CDR3 DNA follows: TGCGCCAGCAGCTTGGGAGGGACGTTTTTGGGTGATGGCTACACCTTC. The genes are TRBV5-1 and TRBJ1-2, with D perhaps TRBD1 (5 bases). V lost 0 bases to trimming and J lost 6 bases, with 18 bases between them. Germline V gene lookup returns CDR1 SGHRS and CDR2 YFSETQ. CDR3 length: 16 residues.

This clonotype occurred many times. J is TRBJ2-1 and V is TRBV27, with 7 bases aligning to TRBD2. The CDR3 totals 15 residues. Germline V gives CDR1 MNHEY, CDR2 SMNVEV (reference sequence). Trimming removed 2 bases from V and 2 bases from J; junction bases left unmatched: 3. The CDR3 reads CASSLIAGAYNEQFF. The CDR3 coding sequence is TGTGCCAGCAGTTTAATTGCGGGAGCCTACAATGAGCAGTTCTTC.

This clonotype came up many times. V and J are TRBV27 and TRBJ1-1; perhaps TRBD1 as D (5 bases). This CDR3 has 15 residues. Per the germline V gene, CDR1 is MNHEY and CDR2 is SMNVEV (reference sequence). Deletions cut 4 bases from V and 0 bases from J, with 12 bases between. The CDR3 region has the DNA TGTGCCAGCAGTTCCACGGGACGCGTGAACACTGAAGCTTTCTTT. As protein: CASSSTGRVNTEAFF.

This clonotype was seen ten or more times. The chain recombines TRBV10-3 with TRBJ2-1; 7 bases match TRBD2. This CDR3 has 15 residues. In germline, CDR1 is ENHRY, CDR2 SYGVKD. Losses at the gene ends were 10 bases for V and 8 bases for J; bases not matched to a gene: 17. In nucleotides, the CDR3 is TGTGCCACCACCGGCGGGAGTCAGGCCCTCGATGAGCAGTTCTTC. Its protein product is CATTGGSQALDEQFF.